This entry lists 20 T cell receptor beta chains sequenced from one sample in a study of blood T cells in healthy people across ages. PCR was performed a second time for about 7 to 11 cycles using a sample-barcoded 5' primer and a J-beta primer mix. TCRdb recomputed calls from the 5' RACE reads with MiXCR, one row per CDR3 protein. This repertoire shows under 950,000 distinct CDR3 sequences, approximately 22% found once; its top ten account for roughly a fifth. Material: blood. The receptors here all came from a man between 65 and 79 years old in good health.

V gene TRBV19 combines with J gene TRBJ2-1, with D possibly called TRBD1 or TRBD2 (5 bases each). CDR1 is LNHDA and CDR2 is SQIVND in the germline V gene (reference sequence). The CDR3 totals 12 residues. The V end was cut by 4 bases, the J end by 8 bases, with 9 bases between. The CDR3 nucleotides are TGTGCCAGTAGTAGCAGGGACCATGAGCAGTTCTTC. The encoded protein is CASSSRDHEQFF.

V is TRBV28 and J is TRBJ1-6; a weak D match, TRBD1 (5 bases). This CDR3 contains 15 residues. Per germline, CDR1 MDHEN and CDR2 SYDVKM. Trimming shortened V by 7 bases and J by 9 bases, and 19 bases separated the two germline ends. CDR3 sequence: CASTPLKGSTSPLHF. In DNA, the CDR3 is TGTGCCAGCACCCCGCTGAAGGGGAGTACTTCACCCCTCCACTTT. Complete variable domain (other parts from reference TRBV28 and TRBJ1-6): DVKVTQSSRYLVKRTGEKVFLECVQDMDHENMFWYRQDPGLGLRLIYFSYDVKMKEKGDIPEGYSVSREKKERFSLILESASTNQTSMYLCASTPLKGSTSPLHFGNGTRLTVT.

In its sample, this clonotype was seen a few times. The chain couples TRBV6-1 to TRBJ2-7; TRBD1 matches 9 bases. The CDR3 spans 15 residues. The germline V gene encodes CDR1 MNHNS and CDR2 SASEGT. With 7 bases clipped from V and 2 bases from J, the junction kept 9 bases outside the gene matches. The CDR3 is CASTVGQGPTYEQYF. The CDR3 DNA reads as TGTGCCAGCACCGTAGGACAGGGGCCTACCTACGAGCAGTACTTC.

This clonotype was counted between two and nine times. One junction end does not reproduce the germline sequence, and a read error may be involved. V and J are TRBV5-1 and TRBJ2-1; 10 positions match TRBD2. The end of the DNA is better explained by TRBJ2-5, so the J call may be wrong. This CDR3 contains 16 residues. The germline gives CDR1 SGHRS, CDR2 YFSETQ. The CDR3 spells CASSLVPSGGQEIQYF. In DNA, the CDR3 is TGCGCCAGCAGCTTGGTCCCTAGCGGGGGACAAGAGATCCAGTACTTC.

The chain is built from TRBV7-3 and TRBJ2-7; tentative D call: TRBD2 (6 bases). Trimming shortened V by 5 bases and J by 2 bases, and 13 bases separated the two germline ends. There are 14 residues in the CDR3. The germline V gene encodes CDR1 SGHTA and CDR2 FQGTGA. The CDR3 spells CASSAAGSTYEQYF. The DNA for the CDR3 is TGTGCCAGCAGCGCTGCGGGGTCGACCTACGAGCAGTACTTC.

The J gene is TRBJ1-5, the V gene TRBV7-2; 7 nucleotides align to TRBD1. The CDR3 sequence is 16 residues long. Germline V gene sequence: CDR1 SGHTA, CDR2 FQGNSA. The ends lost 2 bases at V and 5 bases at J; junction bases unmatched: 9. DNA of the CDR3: TGTGCCAGCAGCTTAAGGGGTCAGGGGGGGGATCAGCCCCAGCATTTT. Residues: CASSLRGQGGDQPQHF.

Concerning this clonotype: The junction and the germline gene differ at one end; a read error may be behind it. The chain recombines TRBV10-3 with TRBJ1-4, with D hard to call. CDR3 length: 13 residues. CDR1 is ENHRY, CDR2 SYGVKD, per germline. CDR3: CVIRFATNEKLFF. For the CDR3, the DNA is TGTGTCATCAGATTTGCAACTAATGAAAAACTGTTTTTT.

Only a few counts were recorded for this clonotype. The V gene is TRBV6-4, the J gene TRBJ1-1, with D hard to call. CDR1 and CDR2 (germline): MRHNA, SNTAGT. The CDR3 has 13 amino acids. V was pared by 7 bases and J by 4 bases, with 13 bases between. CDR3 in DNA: TGTGCCAGCACGAGGGAAGCTAGCACTGAAGCTTTCTTT. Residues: CASTREASTEAFF.

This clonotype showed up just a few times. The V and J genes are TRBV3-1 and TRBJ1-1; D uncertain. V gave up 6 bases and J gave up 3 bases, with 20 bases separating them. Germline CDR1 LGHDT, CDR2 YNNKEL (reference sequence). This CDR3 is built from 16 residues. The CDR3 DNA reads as TGTGCCAGCAGTCAAACCCCGTTATTCCTCTACACTGAAGCTTTCTTT. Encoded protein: CASSQTPLFLYTEAFF.

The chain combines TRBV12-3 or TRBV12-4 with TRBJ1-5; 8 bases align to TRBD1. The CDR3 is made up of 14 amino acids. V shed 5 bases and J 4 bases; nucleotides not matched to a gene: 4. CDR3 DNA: TGTGCCAGCAGTAAGACAGGGGAAAATCAGCCCCAGCATTTT. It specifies CASSKTGENQPQHF.

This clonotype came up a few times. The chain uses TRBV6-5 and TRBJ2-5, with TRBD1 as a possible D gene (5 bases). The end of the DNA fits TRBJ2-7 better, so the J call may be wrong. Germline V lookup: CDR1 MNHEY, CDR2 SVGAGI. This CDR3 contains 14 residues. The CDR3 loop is CASSDVTGSYEQYF. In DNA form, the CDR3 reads TGTGCCAGCAGCGACGTTACAGGATCCTACGAGCAGTACTTC.

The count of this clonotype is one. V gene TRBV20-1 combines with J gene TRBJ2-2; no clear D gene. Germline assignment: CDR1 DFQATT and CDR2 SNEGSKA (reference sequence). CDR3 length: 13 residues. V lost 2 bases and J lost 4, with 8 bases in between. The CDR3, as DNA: TGCAGTGCTAGACTCTCTCCCACCGGGGAGCTGTTTTTT. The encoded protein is CSARLSPTGELFF.

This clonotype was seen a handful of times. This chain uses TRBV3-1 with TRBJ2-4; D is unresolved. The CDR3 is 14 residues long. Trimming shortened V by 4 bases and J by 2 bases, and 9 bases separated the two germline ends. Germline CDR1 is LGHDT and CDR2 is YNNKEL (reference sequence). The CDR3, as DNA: TGTGCCAGCAGCCCTCCCCAGCCCAAAAACATTCAGTACTTC. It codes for CASSPPQPKNIQYF.

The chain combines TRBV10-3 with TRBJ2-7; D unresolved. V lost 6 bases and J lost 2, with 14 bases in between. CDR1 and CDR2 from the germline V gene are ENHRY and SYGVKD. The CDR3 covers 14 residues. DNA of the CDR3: TGTGCCATCAGCGAGAATCAGCCCCCCTACGAGCAGTACTTC. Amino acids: CAISENQPPYEQYF.

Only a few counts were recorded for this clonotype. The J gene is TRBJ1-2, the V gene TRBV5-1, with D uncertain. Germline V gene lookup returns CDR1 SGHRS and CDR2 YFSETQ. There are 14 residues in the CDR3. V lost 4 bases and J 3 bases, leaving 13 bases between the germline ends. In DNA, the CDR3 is TGCGCCAGCAGCCTGGGAACAAGTTACTATGGCTACACCTTC. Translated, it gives CASSLGTSYYGYTF.

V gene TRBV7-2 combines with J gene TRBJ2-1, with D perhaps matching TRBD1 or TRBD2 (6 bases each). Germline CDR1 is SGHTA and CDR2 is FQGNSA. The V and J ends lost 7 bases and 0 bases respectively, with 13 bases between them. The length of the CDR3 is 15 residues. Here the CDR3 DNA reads TGTGCCAGCACACCGGAGGGGGTCTCCTACAATGAGCAGTTCTTC. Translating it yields CASTPEGVSYNEQFF.

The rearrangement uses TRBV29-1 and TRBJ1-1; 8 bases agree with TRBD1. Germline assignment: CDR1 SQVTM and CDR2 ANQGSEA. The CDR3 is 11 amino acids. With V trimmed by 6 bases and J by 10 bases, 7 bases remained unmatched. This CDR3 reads CSVDRGTTAFF. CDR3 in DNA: TGCAGCGTAGACAGGGGAACAACAGCTTTCTTT.

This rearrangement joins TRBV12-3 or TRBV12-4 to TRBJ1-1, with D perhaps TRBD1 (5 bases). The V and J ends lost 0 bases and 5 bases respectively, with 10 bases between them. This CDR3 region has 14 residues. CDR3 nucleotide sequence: TGTGCCAGCAGTTTAGCGATGGGGGGTACTGAAGCTTTCTTT. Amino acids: CASSLAMGGTEAFF.

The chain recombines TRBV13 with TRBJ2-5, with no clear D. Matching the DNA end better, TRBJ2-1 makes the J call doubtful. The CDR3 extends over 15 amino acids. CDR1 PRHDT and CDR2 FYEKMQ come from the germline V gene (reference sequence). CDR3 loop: CASSLGVATYNEQFF. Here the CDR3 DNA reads TGTGCCAGCAGCTTAGGGGTTGCAACTTACAATGAGCAGTTCTTC.

Here the CDR3 reads CASSFSRQGDRETQYF. CDR3 sequence (DNA): TGTGCCAGCAGCTTCTCTCGACAGGGAGATCGAGAGACCCAGTACTTC. The chain uses TRBV7-9 and TRBJ2-5; 7 bases match TRBD1. V dropped 3 bases and J dropped 4; count of bases not matched to a gene: 11. The CDR3 is 16 residues long. The germline CDR1 and CDR2 sequences are SEHNR and FQNEAQ (reference sequence). Based on the CDR3 plus reference TRBV7-9 and TRBJ2-5, the full variable domain is DTGVSQNPRHKITKRGQNVTFRCDPISEHNRLYWYRQTLGQGPEFLTYFQNEAQLEKSRLLSDRFSAERPKGSFSTLEIQRTEQGDSAMYLCASSFSRQGDRETQYFGPGTRLLVL.